These 8 T cell receptor beta chains came from one sample sequenced in a study of cytomegalovirus exposure and HLA in healthy donors. The PCR used 60 Vbeta and 13 Jbeta primers. TCRdb's copy holds only in-frame clones and misses some; the assay was immunoSEQ multiplex PCR. Among approximately 100,000 clones listed, roughly 75% were seen once. Specimen: PBMCs. The receptor source for this set is a male donor in good health and CMV-seropositive.

The chain couples TRBV5-1 to TRBJ1-1, with 8 bases that match TRBD1. Germline trimming cut 3 bases from V and 10 bases from J; bases unmatched to any gene: 5. CDR1 is SGHRS, CDR2 YFSETQ, per germline. The CDR3 totals 12 residues. The CDR3 region is CASSSDRDRAFF. The CDR3 DNA reads as TGCGCCAGCAGCTCGGACAGGGATCGAGCTTTCTTT.

V gene TRBV18 combines with J gene TRBJ1-5, with TRBD1 as a possible D gene (6 bases). The CDR3 is 14 residues long. Per germline, CDR1 KGHSH and CDR2 LQKENI. V lost 5 bases and J 4 bases, leaving 12 bases between the germline ends. CDR3 DNA: TGTGCCAGCTCAGTCGGACAGCCTAATCAGCCCCAGCATTTT. This sequence encodes CASSVGQPNQPQHF.

The chain is built from TRBV9 and TRBJ1-6; TRBD1 is a possible D gene (6 bases). CDR3 size: 14 residues. The germline CDR1 and CDR2 sequences are SGDLS and YYNGEE. The V and J ends lost 0 bases and 11 bases respectively, with 12 bases between them. For the CDR3, the DNA is TGTGCCAGCAGCGTAGGGGTGCAGGGGCCACCCCTCCACTTT. This gives the protein CASSVGVQGPPLHF. The variable domain in full, completed from reference TRBV9 and TRBJ1-6, reads DSGVTQTPKHLITATGQRVTLRCSPRSGDLSVYWYQQSLDQGLQFLIQYYNGEERAKGNILERFSAQQFPDLHSELNLSSLELGDSALYFCASSVGVQGPPLHFGNGTRLTVT.

V usage is TRBV5-1 and J usage is TRBJ2-5; 7 positions agree with TRBD1. The DNA end is more similar to TRBJ2-7, so the J call may be wrong. This CDR3 is 14 amino acids long. Germline V gene sequence: CDR1 SGHRS, CDR2 YFSETQ. The DNA of the CDR3 is TGCGCCAGCAGTTCTACCACAGGGGTAAGCGAGCAGTACTTC. Its translation is CASSSTTGVSEQYF.

This clone has a handful of counts. The chain uses TRBV7-6 and TRBJ2-7, with a possible D match to TRBD2 (7 bases). This CDR3 has 15 residues. Germline V gene lookup returns CDR1 SGHVS and CDR2 FNYEAQ. Trimming pared 0 bases from V and 2 bases from J, leaving 11 bases between. The CDR3 region is CASSLAGGGAYEQYF. The CDR3 DNA reads as TGTGCCAGCAGCTTAGCCGGCGGGGGCGCCTACGAGCAGTACTTC. The full variable domain, in which reference TRBV7-6 and TRBJ2-7 provide the parts outside the CDR3, is GAGVSQSPRYKVTKRGQDVALRCDPISGHVSLYWYRQALGQGPEFLTYFNYEAQQDKSGLPNDRFSAERPEGSISTLTIQRTEQRDSAMYRCASSLAGGGAYEQYFGPGTRLTVT.

This chain uses TRBV7-9 with TRBJ2-1; 8 positions agree with TRBD1. Looked up from germline, CDR1 is SEHNR and CDR2 is FQNEAQ (reference sequence). This CDR3 has 15 amino acids. Trimming removed 4 bases from V and 6 bases from J; junction bases left unmatched: 8. As DNA, the CDR3 is TGTGCCAGCAGCTCACAGGGGGGTCCCCGCAATGAGCAGTTCTTC. Its protein is CASSSQGGPRNEQFF. The entire variable domain, with the rest obtained from reference TRBV7-9 and TRBJ2-1, is as follows: DTGVSQNPRHKITKRGQNVTFRCDPISEHNRLYWYRQTLGQGPEFLTYFQNEAQLEKSRLLSDRFSAERPKGSFSTLEIQRTEQGDSAMYLCASSSQGGPRNEQFFGPGTRLTVL.

This chain joins TRBV5-6 and TRBJ1-6; D unclear. The CDR3 totals 13 residues. Germline CDR1 and CDR2: SGHDT and YYEEEE. V was trimmed by 0 bases and J by 8 bases, leaving 6 bases between them. As DNA, the CDR3 is TGTGCCAGCAGCTTGGATTCGGATTCACCCCTCCACTTT. Residues: CASSLDSDSPLHF.

The rearrangement joins TRBV9 to TRBJ2-3, with 9 bases lining up with TRBD1. Germline V gene data show CDR1 as SGDLS and CDR2 as YYNGEE. Germline trimming cut 0 bases from V and 2 bases from J; bases unmatched to any gene: 7. The CDR3 is made up of 17 amino acids. CDR3 in DNA: TGTGCCAGCAGCGTAGGAGGGGGGACAGGGATCACAGATACGCAGTATTTT. Protein product: CASSVGGGTGITDTQYF.